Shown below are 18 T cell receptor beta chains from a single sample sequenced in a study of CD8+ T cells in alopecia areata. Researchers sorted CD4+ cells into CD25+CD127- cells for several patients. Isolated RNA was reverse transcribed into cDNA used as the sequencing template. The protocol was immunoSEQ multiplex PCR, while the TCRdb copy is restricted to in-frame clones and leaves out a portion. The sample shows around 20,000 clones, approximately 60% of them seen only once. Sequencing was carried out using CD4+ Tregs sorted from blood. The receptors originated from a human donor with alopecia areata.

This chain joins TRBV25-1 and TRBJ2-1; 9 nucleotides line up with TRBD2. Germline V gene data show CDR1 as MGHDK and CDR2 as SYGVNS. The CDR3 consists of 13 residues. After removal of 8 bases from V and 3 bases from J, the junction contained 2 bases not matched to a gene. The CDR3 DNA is TGTGCCAGCGAGCGGGGGGTCTACAATGAGCAGTTCTTC. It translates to CASERGVYNEQFF.

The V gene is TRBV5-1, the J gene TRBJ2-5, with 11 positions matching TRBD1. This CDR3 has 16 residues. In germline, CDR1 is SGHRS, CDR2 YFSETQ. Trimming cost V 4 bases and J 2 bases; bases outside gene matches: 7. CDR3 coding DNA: TGCGCCAGCAGCCCTGGACAGGGGGCGTTTCAAGAGACCCAGTACTTC. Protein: CASSPGQGAFQETQYF.

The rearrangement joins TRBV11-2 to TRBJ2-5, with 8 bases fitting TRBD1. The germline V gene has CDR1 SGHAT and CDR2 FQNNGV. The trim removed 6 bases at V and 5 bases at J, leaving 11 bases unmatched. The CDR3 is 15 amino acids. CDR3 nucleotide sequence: TGTGCCAGCAGGCTTGTCAGGGGGCGCGATGAGACCCAGTACTTC. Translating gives CASRLVRGRDETQYF.

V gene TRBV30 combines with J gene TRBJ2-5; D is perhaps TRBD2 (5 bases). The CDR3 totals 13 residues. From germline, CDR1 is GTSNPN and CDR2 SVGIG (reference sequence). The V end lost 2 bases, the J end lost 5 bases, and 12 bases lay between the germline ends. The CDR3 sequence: CAWSQRGLETQYF. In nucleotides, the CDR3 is TGTGCCTGGAGTCAACGAGGGTTGGAGACCCAGTACTTC.

CDR3 bases: TGTGCCAGCAGCTTACTTCCGGGCCTCGGCGAGCAGTACTTC. Residues: CASSLLPGLGEQYF. This sequence joins TRBV7-8 and TRBJ2-7; D unresolved. V shed 2 bases and J shed 6 bases, with 14 bases lying between them. Germline lookup yields CDR1 SGHVS and CDR2 FQNEAQ. This CDR3 is built from 14 residues.

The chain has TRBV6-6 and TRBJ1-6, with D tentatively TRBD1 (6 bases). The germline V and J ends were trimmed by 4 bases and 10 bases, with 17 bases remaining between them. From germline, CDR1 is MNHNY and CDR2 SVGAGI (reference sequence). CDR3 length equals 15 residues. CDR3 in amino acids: CASSSRVHQGSPLHF. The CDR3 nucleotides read TGTGCCAGCAGTTCGCGAGTGCATCAGGGGTCACCCCTCCACTTT.

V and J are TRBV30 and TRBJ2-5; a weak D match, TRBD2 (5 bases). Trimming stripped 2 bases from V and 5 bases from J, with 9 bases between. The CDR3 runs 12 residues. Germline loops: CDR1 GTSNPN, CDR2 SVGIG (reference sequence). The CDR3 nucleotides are TGTGCCTGGAGTAGGACTTTGGAGACCCAGTACTTC. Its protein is CAWSRTLETQYF.

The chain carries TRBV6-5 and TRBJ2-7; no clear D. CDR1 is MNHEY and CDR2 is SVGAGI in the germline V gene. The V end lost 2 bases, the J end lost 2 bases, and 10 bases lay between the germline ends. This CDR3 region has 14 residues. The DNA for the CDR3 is TGTGCCAGCAGTTACCCTGCCCGGCCCTACGAGCAGTACTTC. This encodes CASSYPARPYEQYF.

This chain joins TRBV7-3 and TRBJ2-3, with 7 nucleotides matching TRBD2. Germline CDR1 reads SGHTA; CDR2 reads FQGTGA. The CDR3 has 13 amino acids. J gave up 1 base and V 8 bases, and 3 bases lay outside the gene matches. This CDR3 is CASARGGTDTQYF. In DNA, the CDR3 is TGTGCCAGCGCCCGGGGGGGCACAGATACGCAGTATTTT.

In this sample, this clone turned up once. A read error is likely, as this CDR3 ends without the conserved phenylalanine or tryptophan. CDR3 residues: CASRSQTDAPVLTS. The CDR3 region has the DNA TGTGCCAGTAGGAGCCAGACAGATGCTCCGGTCCTGACTTCC. This chain links TRBV19 with TRBJ2-6; TRBD1 is a possible D gene (5 bases). The ends were cut back, 6 bases at V and 13 bases at J, with 19 bases in the middle. CDR1 is LNHDA, CDR2 SQIVND, per germline (reference sequence). The CDR3 contains 14 residues.

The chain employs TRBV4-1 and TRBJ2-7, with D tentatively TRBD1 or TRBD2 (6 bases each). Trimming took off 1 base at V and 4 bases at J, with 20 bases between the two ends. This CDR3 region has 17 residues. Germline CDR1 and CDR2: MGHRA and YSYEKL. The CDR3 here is CASSQGYRAGGPYEQYF. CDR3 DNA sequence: TGCGCCAGCAGCCAAGGCTACCGAGCCGGGGGCCCATACGAGCAGTACTTC.

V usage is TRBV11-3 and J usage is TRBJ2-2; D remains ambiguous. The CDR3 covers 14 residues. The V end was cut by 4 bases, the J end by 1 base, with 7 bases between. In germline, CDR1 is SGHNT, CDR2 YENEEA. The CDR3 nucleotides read TGTGCCAGCAGCTCCGCAAGGAACACCGGGGAGCTGTTTTTT. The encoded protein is CASSSARNTGELFF. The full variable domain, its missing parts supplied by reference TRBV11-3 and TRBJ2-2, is EAGVVQSPRYKIIEKKQPVAFWCNPISGHNTLYWYLQNLGQGPELLIRYENEEAVDDSQLPKDRFSAERLKGVDSTLKIQPAELGDSAVYLCASSSARNTGELFFGEGSRLTVL.

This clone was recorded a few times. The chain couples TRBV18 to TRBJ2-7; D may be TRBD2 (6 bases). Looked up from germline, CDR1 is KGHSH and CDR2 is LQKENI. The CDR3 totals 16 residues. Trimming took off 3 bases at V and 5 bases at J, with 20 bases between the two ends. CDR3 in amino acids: CASSPSLSGRIHEQYF. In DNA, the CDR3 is TGTGCCAGCTCACCCTCGTTGAGCGGGCGTATCCACGAGCAGTACTTC.

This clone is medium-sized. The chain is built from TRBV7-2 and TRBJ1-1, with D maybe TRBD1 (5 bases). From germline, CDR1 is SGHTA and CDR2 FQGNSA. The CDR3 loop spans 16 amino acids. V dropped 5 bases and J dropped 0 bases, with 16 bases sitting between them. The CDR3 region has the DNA TGTGCCAGCAGCCCCCAATCCCACAGGTTGAACACTGAAGCTTTCTTT. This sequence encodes CASSPQSHRLNTEAFF.

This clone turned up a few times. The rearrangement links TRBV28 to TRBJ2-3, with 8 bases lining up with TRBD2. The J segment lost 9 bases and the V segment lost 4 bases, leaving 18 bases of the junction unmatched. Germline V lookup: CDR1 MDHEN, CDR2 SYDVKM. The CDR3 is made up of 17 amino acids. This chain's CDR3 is CASSSGGFGTTRSTQYF. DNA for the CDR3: TGTGCCAGCAGTTCGGGGGGGTTCGGAACTACTCGGTCCACGCAGTATTTT.

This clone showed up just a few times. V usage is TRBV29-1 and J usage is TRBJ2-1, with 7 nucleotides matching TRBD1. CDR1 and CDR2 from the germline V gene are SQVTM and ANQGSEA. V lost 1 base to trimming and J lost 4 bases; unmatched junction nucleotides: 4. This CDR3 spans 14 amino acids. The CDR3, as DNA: TGCAGCGTTGAAGGACGGGGACAGTACAATGAGCAGTTCTTC. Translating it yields CSVEGRGQYNEQFF.

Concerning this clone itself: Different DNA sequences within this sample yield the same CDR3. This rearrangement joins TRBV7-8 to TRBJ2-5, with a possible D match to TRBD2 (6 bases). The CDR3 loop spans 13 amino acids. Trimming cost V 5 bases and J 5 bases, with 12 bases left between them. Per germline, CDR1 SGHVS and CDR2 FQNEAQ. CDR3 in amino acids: CASSLGTLETQYF. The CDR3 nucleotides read TGTGCCAGCAGCCTCGGGACTCTGGAGACCCAGTACTTC.

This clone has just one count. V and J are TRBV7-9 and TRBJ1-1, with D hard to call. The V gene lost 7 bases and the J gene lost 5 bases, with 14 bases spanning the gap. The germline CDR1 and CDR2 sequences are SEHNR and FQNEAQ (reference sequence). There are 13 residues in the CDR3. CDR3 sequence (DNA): TGTGCCAGCAACTCATTGACGGGGACTGAAGCTTTCTTT. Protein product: CASNSLTGTEAFF.